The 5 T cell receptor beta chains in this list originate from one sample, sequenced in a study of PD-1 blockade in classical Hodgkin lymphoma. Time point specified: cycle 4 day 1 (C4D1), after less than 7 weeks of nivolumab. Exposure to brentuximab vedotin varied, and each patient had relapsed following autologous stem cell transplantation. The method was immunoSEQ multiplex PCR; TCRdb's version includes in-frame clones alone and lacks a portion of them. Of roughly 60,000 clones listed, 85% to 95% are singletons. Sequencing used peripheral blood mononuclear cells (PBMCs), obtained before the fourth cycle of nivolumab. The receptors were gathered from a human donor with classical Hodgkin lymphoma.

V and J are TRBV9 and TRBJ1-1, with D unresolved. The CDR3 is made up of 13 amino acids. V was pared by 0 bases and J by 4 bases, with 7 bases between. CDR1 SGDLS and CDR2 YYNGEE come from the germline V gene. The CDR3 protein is CASSVEASTEAFF. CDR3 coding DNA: TGTGCCAGCAGCGTAGAGGCAAGCACTGAAGCTTTCTTT.

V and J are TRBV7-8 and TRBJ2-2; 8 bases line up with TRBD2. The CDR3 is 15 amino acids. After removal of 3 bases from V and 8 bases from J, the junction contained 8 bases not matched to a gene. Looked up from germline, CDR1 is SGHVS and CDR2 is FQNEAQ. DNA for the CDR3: TGTGCCAGCAGCTTGATTGCGGGGGGCGCGGGGGAGCTGTTTTTT. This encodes CASSLIAGGAGELFF.

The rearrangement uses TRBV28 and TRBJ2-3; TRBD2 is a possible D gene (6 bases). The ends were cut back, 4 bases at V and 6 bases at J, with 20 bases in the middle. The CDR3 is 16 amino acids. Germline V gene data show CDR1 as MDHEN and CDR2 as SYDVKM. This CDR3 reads CASSSSGWRRGDTQYF. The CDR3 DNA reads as TGTGCCAGCAGTTCTTCAGGGTGGCGCCGGGGGGATACGCAGTATTTT.

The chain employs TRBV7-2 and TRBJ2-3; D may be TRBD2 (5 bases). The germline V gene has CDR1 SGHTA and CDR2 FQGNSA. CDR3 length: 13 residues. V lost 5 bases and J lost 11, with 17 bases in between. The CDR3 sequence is CASSANIGIGQYF. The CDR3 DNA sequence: TGTGCCAGCAGCGCTAACATCGGGATAGGGCAGTATTTT. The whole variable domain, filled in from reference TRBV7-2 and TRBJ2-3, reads GAGVSQSPSNKVTEKGKDVELRCDPISGHTALYWYRQSLGQGLEFLIYFQGNSAPDKSGLPSDRFSAERTGGSVSTLTIQRTQQEDSAVYLCASSANIGIGQYFGPGTRLTVL.

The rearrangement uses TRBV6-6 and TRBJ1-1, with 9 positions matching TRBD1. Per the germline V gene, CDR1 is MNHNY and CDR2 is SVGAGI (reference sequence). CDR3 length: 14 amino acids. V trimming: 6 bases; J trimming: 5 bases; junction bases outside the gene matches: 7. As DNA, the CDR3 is TGTGCCAGCAGGACCGGGACAGGGATTACTGAAGCTTTCTTT. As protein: CASRTGTGITEAFF.